This T cell receptor beta chain was obtained from a study of T and B cells in COVID-19 patients. Turning to the study itself: The recovered patients had mostly mild to moderate COVID-19 with outpatient management. Of about 20 active-infection patients, some 18 carried comorbidities linked to unfavorable COVID-19 outcome.

TRB rearrangements were amplified by multiplex PCR with BIOMED2 TRB-A/B primers. TCRdb fed the multiplex PCR reads into MiXCR, producing one record per CDR3 protein. The sample comprises around 20,000 distinct CDR3 sequences, 25% to 35% of which are singletons, and over 2% rests with the top ten. From blood, roughly 240-550 ng of genomic DNA served as TRB template. This CDR3 has 16 amino acids. The germline V gene has CDR1 SGHNT and CDR2 YENEEA. V shed 5 bases and J shed 0 bases, with 17 bases lying between them. Regarding the study as a whole: At recovery TRB diversity and richness exceeded healthy donors, after highly clonal active COVID-19 repertoires.

By sample fraction, this clonotype is medium-sized. Antigen specificity is unknown. The V call is TRBV11-3, the J call TRBJ2-7; maybe TRBD2 (6 bases). The TCR sequence derives from a human donor who had recovered from COVID-19. Material: blood. For the CDR3, the DNA is TGTGCCAGCAGCCTCCGTCCGGGACTTCGCTCCTACGAGCAGTACTTC. This gives the protein CASSLRPGLRSYEQYF.